This T cell receptor beta chain was sequenced during a study of T cell responses to AZD1222 COVID-19 vaccine. Points from the study as a whole: Vaccine-associated CD4 TCRs ranged over spike, dominating at 160-218 and 743-854. Reportedly, nearly half of unique spike TCRs recognized epitopes outside B.1.351/B.1.1.7 mutations. In all cases, repertoires were sampled only after the peak T cell response. Donors were mostly white British, more females; clonal diversity possibly underestimated.

A note on this clone: Its target is not known.

TCRdb's table, derived via immunoSEQ multiplex PCR, lists solely in-frame clones and lacks some. The sample contains about 170,000 clones, around nine tenths of which appear only once. The clonotype was recovered from an adult who received the AZD1222 COVID-19 vaccine. Material: peripheral blood, obtained 28 days after the second AZD1222 dose.

The CDR3 here is CASSSQLNQPQHF. The CDR3 nucleotides read TGTGCCAGCAGCTCACAGCTTAATCAGCCCCAGCATTTT. The chain uses TRBV7-8 and TRBJ1-5; no definite D call. V lost 4 bases, J lost 4 bases, and 8 bases lay in between. Per the germline V gene, CDR1 is SGHVS and CDR2 is FQNEAQ. The CDR3 runs to 13 residues.